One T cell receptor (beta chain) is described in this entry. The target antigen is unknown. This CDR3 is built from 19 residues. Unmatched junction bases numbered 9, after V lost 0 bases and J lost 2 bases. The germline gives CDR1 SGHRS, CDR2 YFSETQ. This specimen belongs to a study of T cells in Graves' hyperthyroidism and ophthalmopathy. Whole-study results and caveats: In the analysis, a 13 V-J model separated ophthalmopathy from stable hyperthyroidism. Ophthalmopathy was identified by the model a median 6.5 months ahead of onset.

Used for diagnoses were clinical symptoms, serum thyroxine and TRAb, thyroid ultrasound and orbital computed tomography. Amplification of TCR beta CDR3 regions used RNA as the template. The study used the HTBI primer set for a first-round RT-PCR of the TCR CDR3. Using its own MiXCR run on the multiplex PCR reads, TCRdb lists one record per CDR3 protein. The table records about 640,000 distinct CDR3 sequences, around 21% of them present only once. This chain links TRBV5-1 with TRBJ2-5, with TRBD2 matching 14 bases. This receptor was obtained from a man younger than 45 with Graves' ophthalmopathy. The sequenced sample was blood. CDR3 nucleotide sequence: TGCGCCAGCAGCTTGGCTGGACTAGCGGGAGGTGGGAAACAAGAGACCCAGTACTTC. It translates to CASSLAGLAGGGKQETQYF.